These T cell receptor beta chains were read from a single sample in a study of post-analysis software for immune sequencing data. One entry per CDR3 protein results from TCRdb running MiXCR on the PCR reads. The sample has 700,000 to 800,000 distinct CDR3 sequences, about 27% seen once. Input material: blood. Receptor source: a girl aged 5-17 years with multiple sclerosis. CDR3s include the opening cysteine and the closing phenylalanine or tryptophan. The D gene is left open where the match is weak. The size entry is marked missing in some rows and otherwise reads once, few, many or a size class.

cdr3_aa,cdr3_nt,j_call,d_call,v_call,clone_size
CASSPGLAIGTDTQYF,TGCGCCAGCAGCCCGGGACTAGCGATCGGCACAGATACGCAGTATTTT,TRBJ2-3,TRBD2,TRBV5-1,few
CASSPGRGRAYGYTF,TGTGCCAGCAGCCCAGGGAGGGGACGGGCCTATGGCTACACCTTC,TRBJ1-2,-,TRBV9,-
CASTRDTTDTQYF,TGTGCCAGCACCCGGGACACCACAGATACGCAGTATTTT,TRBJ2-3,-,TRBV28,-
CASSPRWETQYF,TGTGCCAGCAGCCCGCGGTGGGAGACCCAGTACTTC,TRBJ2-5,-,TRBV7-9,few
CASSQDLSDRVEETQYF,TGTGCCAGCAGCCAAGATTTGAGCGACAGGGTGGAAGAGACCCAGTACTTC,TRBJ2-5,TRBD1,TRBV3-1,-
CASSSPRPRAGELFF,TGTGCCAGCAGCTCCCCTCGCCCCAGGGCCGGGGAGCTGTTTTTT,TRBJ2-2,-,TRBV7-2,-
CASSFRESTDTQYF,TGCGCCAGCAGCTTCAGGGAGAGCACAGATACGCAGTATTTT,TRBJ2-3,-,TRBV5-1,-
CSAGEDRLYGYTF,TGCAGTGCTGGGGAAGACCGACTCTATGGCTACACCTTC,TRBJ1-2,-,TRBV20-1,-
CSVGEGKPQHF,TGCAGCGTTGGGGAGGGAAAGCCCCAGCATTTT,TRBJ1-5,-,TRBV29-1,-
CSAREGTAHSYFSPLHF,TGCAGTGCTAGAGAGGGGACTGCCCACTCCTATTTCTCACCCCTCCACTTT,TRBJ1-6,-,TRBV20-1,-
CASSQVLSSGANVLTF,TGCGCCAGCAGCCAAGTTTTAAGCTCTGGGGCCAACGTCCTGACTTTC,TRBJ2-6,-,TRBV4-1,-
CASSLSSSTEAFF,TGTGCCAGCAGTTTGTCCTCCTCCACTGAAGCTTTCTTT,TRBJ1-1,-,TRBV28,-
CASSSPINRSSYNEQFF,TGCGCCAGCAGTTCGCCCATAAACAGAAGCTCCTACAATGAGCAGTTCTTC,TRBJ2-1,-,TRBV5-1,few
CSARMGALRNEQFF,TGCAGTGCTAGAATGGGGGCTCTCAGGAATGAGCAGTTCTTC,TRBJ2-1,-,TRBV20-1,few
CASSIGTGSYNEQFF,TGTGCCAGCAGCATCGGGACAGGCTCCTACAATGAGCAGTTCTTC,TRBJ2-1,TRBD1,TRBV5-5,few